This is a list of T cell receptor beta chains from one sample in a study of blood T cell repertoires in COVID-19. Generated by immunoSEQ multiplex PCR, the TCRdb table keeps only in-frame clones and is missing some. The profile shows approximately 200,000 clones, 80% to 85% of them singletons. What was sequenced was peripheral blood. Source of these receptors: an elderly woman with COVID-19, enrolled during active disease. The CDR3 runs from the conserved cysteine through the conserved F or W.

TRBJ1-1	TRBV19	CASRAGGSNTEAFF
TRBJ2-7	TRBV11-3	CASSQDSINSYEQYF
TRBJ1-6	TRBV19	CASTLIGTGGNSPLHF
TRBJ2-7	TRBV3-1/TRBV3-2	CASSRTGVEQYF
TRBJ1-1	TRBV6-5	CASSSQRRTEAFF
TRBJ2-3	TRBV7-8	CASSLSGGAGNTQYF
TRBJ1-1	TRBV10-3	CAIRLNTEAFF
TRBJ2-1	TRBV5-1	CASSLAPQGGSNEQFF
TRBJ1-2	TRBV6-5	CASSSTGGNYGYTF
TRBJ2-5	TRBV18	CASSPPGLAGETQYF
TRBJ2-1	TRBV19	CASRTGALFDNEQFF
TRBJ1-2	TRBV6-2/TRBV6-3	CASSQGGHGYTF
TRBJ2-7	TRBV18	CASSTLRTAYEQYF
TRBJ2-1	TRBV28	CASSSGAGGYNEQFF
TRBJ2-3	TRBV3-1/TRBV3-2	CASSPDRVSTDTQYF
TRBJ1-1	TRBV6-5	CASSPKGTQNTEAFF